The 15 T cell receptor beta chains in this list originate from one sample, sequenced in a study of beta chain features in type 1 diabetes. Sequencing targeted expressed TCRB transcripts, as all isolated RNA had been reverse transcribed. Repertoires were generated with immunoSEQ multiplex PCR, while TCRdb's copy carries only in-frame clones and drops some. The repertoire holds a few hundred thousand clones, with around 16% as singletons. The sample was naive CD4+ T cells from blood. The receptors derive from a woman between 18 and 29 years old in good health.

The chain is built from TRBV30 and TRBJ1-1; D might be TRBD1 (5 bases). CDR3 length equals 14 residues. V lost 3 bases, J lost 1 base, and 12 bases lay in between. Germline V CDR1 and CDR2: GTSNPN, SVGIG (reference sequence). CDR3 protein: CAWRPGLWNTEAFF. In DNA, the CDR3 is TGTGCCTGGAGGCCGGGACTTTGGAACACTGAAGCTTTCTTT.

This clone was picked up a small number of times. CDR3 loop: CASSFSIGYNEQFF. The CDR3 region has the DNA TGCGCCAGCAGCTTTAGTATCGGCTACAATGAGCAGTTCTTC. This chain connects TRBV5-1 to TRBJ2-1; D unresolved. CDR1 is SGHRS and CDR2 is YFSETQ in the germline V gene. Trimming took off 2 bases at V and 3 bases at J, with 9 bases between the two ends. CDR3 size: 14 residues.

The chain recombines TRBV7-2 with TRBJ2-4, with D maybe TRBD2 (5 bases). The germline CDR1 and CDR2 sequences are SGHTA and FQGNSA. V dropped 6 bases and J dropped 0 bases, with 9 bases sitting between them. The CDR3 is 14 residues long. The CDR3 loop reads CASRDGIAKNIQYF. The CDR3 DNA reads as TGTGCCAGCAGGGACGGGATAGCCAAAAACATTCAGTACTTC.

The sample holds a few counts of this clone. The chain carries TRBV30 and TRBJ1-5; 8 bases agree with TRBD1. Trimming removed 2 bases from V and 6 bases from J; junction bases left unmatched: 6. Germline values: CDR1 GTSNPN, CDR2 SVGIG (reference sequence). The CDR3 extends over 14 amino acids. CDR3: CAWSPDRAGQPQHF. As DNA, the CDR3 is TGTGCCTGGAGTCCGGACAGGGCCGGTCAGCCCCAGCATTTT.

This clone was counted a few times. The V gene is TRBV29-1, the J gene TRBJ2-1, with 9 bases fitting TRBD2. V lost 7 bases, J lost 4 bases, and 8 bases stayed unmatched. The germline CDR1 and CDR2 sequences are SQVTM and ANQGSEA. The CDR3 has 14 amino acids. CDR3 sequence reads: CSGTGTSSYNEQFF. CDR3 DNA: TGCAGCGGTACCGGGACTAGCAGTTACAATGAGCAGTTCTTC.

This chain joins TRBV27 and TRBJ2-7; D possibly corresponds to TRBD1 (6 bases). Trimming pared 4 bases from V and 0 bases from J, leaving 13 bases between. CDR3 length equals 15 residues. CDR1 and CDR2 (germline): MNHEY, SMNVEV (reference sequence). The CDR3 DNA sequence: TGTGCCAGCAGTTCCCAGACAGGTAGCTCCTACGAGCAGTACTTC. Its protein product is CASSSQTGSSYEQYF.

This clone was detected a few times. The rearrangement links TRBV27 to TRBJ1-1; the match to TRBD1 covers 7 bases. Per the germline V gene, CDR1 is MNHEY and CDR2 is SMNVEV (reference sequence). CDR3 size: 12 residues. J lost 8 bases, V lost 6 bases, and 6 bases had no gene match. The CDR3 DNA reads TGTGCCAGCAGCACGGGACAGAACGAAGCTTTCTTT. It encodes CASSTGQNEAFF.

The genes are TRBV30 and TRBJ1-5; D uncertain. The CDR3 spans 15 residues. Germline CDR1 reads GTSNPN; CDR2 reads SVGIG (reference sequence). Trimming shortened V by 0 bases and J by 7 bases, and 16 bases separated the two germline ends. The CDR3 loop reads CAWSVLGGVSQPQHF. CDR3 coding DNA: TGTGCCTGGAGTGTACTGGGTGGAGTCTCCCAGCCCCAGCATTTT.

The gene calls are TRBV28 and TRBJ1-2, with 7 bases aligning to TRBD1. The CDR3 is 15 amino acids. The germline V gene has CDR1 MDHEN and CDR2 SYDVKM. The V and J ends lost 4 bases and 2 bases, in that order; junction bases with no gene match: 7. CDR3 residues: CASSSGTANNYGYTF. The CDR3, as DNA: TGTGCCAGCAGTTCCGGGACAGCTAACAACTATGGCTACACCTTC.

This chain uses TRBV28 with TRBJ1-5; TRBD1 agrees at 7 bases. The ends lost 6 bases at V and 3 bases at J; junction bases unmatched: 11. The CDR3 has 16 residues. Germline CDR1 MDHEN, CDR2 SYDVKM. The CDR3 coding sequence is TGTGCCAGCAGACCTCGACCCGACAGGGTCAATCAGCCCCAGCATTTT. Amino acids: CASRPRPDRVNQPQHF.

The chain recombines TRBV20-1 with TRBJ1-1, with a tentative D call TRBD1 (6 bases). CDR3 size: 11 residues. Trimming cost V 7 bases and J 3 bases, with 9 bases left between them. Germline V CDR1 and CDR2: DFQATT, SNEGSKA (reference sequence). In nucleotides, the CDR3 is TGCAGTGAGGGGGGGGACACTGAAGCTTTCTTT. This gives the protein CSEGGDTEAFF.

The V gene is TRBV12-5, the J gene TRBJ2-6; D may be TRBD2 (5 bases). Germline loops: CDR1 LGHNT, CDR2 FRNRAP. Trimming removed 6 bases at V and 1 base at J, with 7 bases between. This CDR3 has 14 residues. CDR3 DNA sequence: TGTGCTAGTGGCCGGGGATCTGGGGCCAACGTCCTGACTTTC. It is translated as CASGRGSGANVLTF.

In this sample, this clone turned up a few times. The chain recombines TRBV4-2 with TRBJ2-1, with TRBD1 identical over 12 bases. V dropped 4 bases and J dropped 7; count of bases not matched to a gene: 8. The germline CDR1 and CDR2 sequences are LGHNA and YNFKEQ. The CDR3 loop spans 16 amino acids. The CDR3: CASSPRDRGPSNEQFF. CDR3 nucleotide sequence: TGTGCCAGCAGCCCCAGGGACAGGGGGCCGAGTAATGAGCAGTTCTTC.

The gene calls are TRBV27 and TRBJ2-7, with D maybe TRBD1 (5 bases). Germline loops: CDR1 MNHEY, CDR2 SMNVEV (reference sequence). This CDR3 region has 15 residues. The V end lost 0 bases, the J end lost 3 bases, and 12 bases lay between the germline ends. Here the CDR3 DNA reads TGTGCCAGCAGTTTATCCAGACAGACCAGCTACGAGCAGTACTTC. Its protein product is CASSLSRQTSYEQYF.

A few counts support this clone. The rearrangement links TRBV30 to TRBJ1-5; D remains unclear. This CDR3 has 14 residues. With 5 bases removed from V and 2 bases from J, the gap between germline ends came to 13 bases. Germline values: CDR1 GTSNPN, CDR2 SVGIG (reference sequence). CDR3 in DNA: TGTGCCTGGGGAGGTAAGATGGGCAATCAGCCCCAGCATTTT. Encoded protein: CAWGGKMGNQPQHF.